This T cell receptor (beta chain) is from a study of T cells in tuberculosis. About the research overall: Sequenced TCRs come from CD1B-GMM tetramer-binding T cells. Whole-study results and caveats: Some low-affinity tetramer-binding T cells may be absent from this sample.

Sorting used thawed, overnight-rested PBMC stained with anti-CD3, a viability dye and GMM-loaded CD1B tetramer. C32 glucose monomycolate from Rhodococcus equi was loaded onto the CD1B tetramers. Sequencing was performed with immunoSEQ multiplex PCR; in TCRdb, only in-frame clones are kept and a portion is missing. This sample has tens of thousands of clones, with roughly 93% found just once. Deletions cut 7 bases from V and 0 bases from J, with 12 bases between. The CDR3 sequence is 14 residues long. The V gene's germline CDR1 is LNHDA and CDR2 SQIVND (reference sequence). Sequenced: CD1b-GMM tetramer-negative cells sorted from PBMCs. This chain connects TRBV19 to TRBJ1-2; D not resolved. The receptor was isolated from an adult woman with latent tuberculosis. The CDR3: CASTAMLANYGYTF. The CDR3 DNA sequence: TGTGCCAGTACCGCCATGTTAGCTAACTATGGCTACACCTTC.